One sample yielded the 10 T cell receptor beta chains listed below, sequenced in a study of blood T cell repertoires in COVID-19. The table came from immunoSEQ multiplex PCR; TCRdb's copy has only in-frame clones and leaves some out. The profile covers over 150,000 clones, with around 85% appearing a single time and approximately 30% taken by the ten largest. The sequenced sample was peripheral blood. These receptors came from a woman aged 60-75 years with acute or convalescent COVID-19.

This chain uses TRBV30 with TRBJ1-2; the D gene is possibly TRBD1 (5 bases). The ends were cut back, 5 bases at V and 4 bases at J, with 23 bases in the middle. The CDR3 consists of 16 residues. Germline-derived CDR1 and CDR2 are GTSNPN and SVGIG (reference sequence). The DNA for the CDR3 is TGTGCCTGGGCGAAAGCGGGGGGGGATCGTGCCTATGGCTACACCTTC. It is translated as CAWAKAGGDRAYGYTF.

The V call is TRBV11-2, the J call TRBJ1-1; D perhaps matches TRBD1 (6 bases). There are 16 residues in the CDR3. Trimming cost V 5 bases and J 9 bases, with 25 bases left between them. Germline V CDR1 and CDR2: SGHAT, FQNNGV. DNA for the CDR3: TGTGCCAGCAGCCCGAACGTCTTCCCGGGACAACCTCAAGCTTTCTTT. Translated: CASSPNVFPGQPQAFF.

The rearrangement joins TRBV6-6 to TRBJ2-7; 7 bases line up with TRBD1. The germline gives CDR1 MNHNY, CDR2 SVGAGI (reference sequence). CDR3 length equals 16 residues. J was trimmed by 1 base and V by 2 bases; bases with no gene match: 8. CDR3 protein: CASSYQMGQPSYEQYF. In nucleotides, the CDR3 is TGTGCCAGCAGTTACCAGATGGGACAGCCTTCCTACGAGCAGTACTTC.

This chain connects TRBV27 to TRBJ1-6; D is uncertain. Germline CDR1 and CDR2: MNHEY and SMNVEV (reference sequence). The length of the CDR3 is 14 residues. V lost 5 bases and J 5 bases, leaving 10 bases between the germline ends. CDR3 amino acids: CASSPYRDNSPLHF. The CDR3 DNA follows: TGTGCCAGCAGTCCCTATCGGGATAATTCACCCCTCCACTTT.

The chain couples TRBV10-3 to TRBJ2-3; D call uncertain. Germline assignment: CDR1 ENHRY and CDR2 SYGVKD. The CDR3 has 15 residues. Deletions cut 3 bases from V and 0 bases from J, with 10 bases between. CDR3 bases: TGTGCCATCAGTGATCAGGTTGGGAGCACAGATACGCAGTATTTT. Amino acids: CAISDQVGSTDTQYF.

This sequence joins TRBV3-1 (or the pseudogene TRBV3-2) and TRBJ1-6; TRBD1 agrees at 10 bases. V was pared by 4 bases and J by 8 bases, with 2 bases of the junction left unmatched. The CDR3 covers 14 residues. Germline assignment: CDR1 LGHDT and CDR2 YNNKEL (reference sequence). CDR3 loop: CASSPTGGDSPLHF. The CDR3 DNA reads as TGTGCCAGCAGCCCGACAGGGGGCGATTCACCCCTCCACTTT.

The CDR3 protein is CSASGQGGANEQFF. Here the CDR3 DNA reads TGCAGTGCTAGTGGACAGGGGGGGGCCAATGAGCAGTTCTTC. The rearrangement uses TRBV20-1 and TRBJ2-1; 10 bases agree with TRBD1. The CDR3 covers 14 residues. Germline loops: CDR1 DFQATT, CDR2 SNEGSKA (reference sequence). V shed 3 bases, J shed 6 bases, and the junction held 5 bases outside the gene matches.

The genes are TRBV7-2 and TRBJ2-3; 12 bases line up with TRBD2. V lost 5 bases to trimming and J lost 7 bases; unmatched junction nucleotides: 7. Germline V gene data show CDR1 as SGHTA and CDR2 as FQGNSA. This CDR3 region has 15 residues. CDR3 region: CASSNGLAGLNTQYF. The CDR3 nucleotides are TGTGCCAGCAGCAACGGACTAGCGGGGTTGAATACGCAGTATTTT. Full variable domain (remainder filled in from reference TRBV7-2 and TRBJ2-3): GAGVSQSPSNKVTEKGKDVELRCDPISGHTALYWYRQSLGQGLEFLIYFQGNSAPDKSGLPSDRFSAERTGGSVSTLTIQRTQQEDSAVYLCASSNGLAGLNTQYFGPGTRLTVL.

This chain uses TRBV14 with TRBJ1-1; D is uncertain. V was clipped by 1 base and J by 13 bases, with 13 bases between them. The CDR3 is 12 amino acids. CDR1 is SGHDN, CDR2 FVKESK, per germline. The CDR3 region has the DNA TGTGCCAGCAGCCAAGTACCGGAGCAGAGTTTCTTT. Translated: CASSQVPEQSFF.

V is TRBV24-1 and J is TRBJ1-1, with a tentative D call TRBD1 (5 bases). Between the trimmed V and J ends, which lost 2 bases and 4 bases, there was a span of 13 bases. From germline, CDR1 is KGHDR and CDR2 SFDVKD. The CDR3 spans 15 residues. The CDR3 sequence: CATSDSGARGTEAFF. For the CDR3, the DNA is TGTGCCACCAGTGATTCTGGGGCGCGGGGCACTGAAGCTTTCTTT.